The following is a T cell receptor (beta chain) sequence with its context. The sample originates from a study of blood T cell repertoires in COVID-19. Background on the study: The study drew acute and convalescent COVID-19 samples from the United States, Italy and Spain. The analysed material was cDNA or gDNA that came from T cells, B-cell-depleted T cells, or PBMCs.

The CDR3 extends over 15 amino acids. Original analysis: Reference gene primers were amplified, and this amplification served to estimate nucleated cell counts. Some clones are missing from TCRdb's copy, which holds only in-frame ones; the method was immunoSEQ multiplex PCR. Clone size and V and J calls were adopted from that table, with D and trimming inferred from the DNA. This table holds 150,000 to 200,000 clones, over 75% found once. This sequence originates from a person aged 65-85 years with COVID-19, enrolled during active disease. The chain combines TRBV21-1 with TRBJ2-7; TRBD2 is the table's D call, not checked against the DNA. TRBV21-1 is termed a pseudogene. The sequenced material came from peripheral blood. Written as DNA, the CDR3 is TGTGCCAGCAGCAAAGGGACTAGCAGAGCCTACGAGCAGTACTTC. As protein: CASSKGTSRAYEQYF.